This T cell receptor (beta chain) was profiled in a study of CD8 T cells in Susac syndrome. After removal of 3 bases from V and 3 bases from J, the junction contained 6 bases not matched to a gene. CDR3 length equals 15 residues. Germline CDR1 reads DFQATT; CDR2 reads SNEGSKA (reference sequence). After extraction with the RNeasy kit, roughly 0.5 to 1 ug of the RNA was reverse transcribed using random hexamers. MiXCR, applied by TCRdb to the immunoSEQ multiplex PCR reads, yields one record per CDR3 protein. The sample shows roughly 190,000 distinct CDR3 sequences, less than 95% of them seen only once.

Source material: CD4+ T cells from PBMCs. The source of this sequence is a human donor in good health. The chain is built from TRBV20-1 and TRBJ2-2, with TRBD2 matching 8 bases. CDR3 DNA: TGCAGTGCTAGTTCGGGACTAGATGACACCGGGGAGCTGTTTTTT. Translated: CSASSGLDDTGELFF.